This T cell receptor beta chain was profiled in a study of cytomegalovirus exposure and HLA in healthy donors. Study-level background: Most donors, approximately 82% of 350 to 450 genotyped, fell in the Caucasian-associated ancestry cluster. Notes on the study in general: In a later analysis, at a false discovery rate of 0.05, some 15,000 TCR beta sequences were associated with HLA alleles. No immune exposure information besides CMV serostatus was available.

The length of the CDR3 is 13 residues. V dropped 5 bases and J dropped 6 bases, with 13 bases sitting between them. CDR1 is LNHDA, CDR2 SQIVND, per germline (reference sequence). In regard to this clone: The antigen is unknown.

Amplification used 60 Vbeta primers and 13 Jbeta primers. TCRdb's copy holds only in-frame clones and misses some; the assay was immunoSEQ multiplex PCR. The sample holds approximately 120,000 clones; about 80% are singletons and the top ten take about 9.1%. Specimen: PBMCs. The receptor was derived from a woman in her 50s in good health and CMV-seropositive. This sequence joins TRBV19 and TRBJ1-1; TRBD1 is a possible D gene (6 bases). For the CDR3, the DNA is TGTGCCAGTAGTTTCGGCAGGGGCTCTGAAGCTTTCTTT. Amino acid sequence: CASSFGRGSEAFF. The whole variable domain, remainder taken from reference TRBV19 and TRBJ1-1, is DGGITQSPKYLFRKEGQNVTLSCEQNLNHDAMYWYRQDPGQGLRLIYYSQIVNDFQKGDIAEGYSVSREKKESFPLTVTSAQKNPTAFYLCASSFGRGSEAFFGQGTRLTVV.